The clone carrying this T cell receptor beta chain was seen repeatedly, ten times or more. The antigen remains undetermined. With RNA at 10%, 30% or 50%, naive CD8 libraries came from roughly 20,000 to 1,000,000 sorted cells. The CD8+CD4-CCR7+CD45RA+ phenotype defined the sorted naive CD8 T cells. These data come from a study of molecular identifiers for immune sequencing clone quantification. Study-level points and caveats: Over 99% of CMV-specific effector molecules, but under 1% of naive ones, were in clones above 20 copies.

Unmatched junction bases numbered 20, after V lost 5 bases and J lost 7 bases. Germline V gene lookup returns CDR1 MNHEY and CDR2 SVGEGT. CDR3 size: 17 residues. TCRdb processed the PCR reads anew with MiXCR; each CDR3 protein has one entry. The sample shows about 640,000 distinct CDR3 sequences, 20% of them seen only once. The rearrangement joins TRBV6-2 or TRBV6-3 to TRBJ2-7; 7 bases are a match to TRBD2. The receptor comes from a human donor in good health. Some libraries in this study had Jurkat cell RNA spiked in. Sequencing was performed on naive CD8+ T cells from blood, with Jurkat cell RNA spiked in. Documented subset: FACS-sorted CD8+CD4-CCR7+CD45RA+ naive T cells. The CDR3 DNA is TGTGCCAGCAGTCTCCCGCTCACCTGGGGCGGCGGGGGTGAGCAGTACTTC. Its translation: CASSLPLTWGGGGEQYF.